A single sample gave rise to the 11 T cell receptor beta chains below, sequenced in a study of T-cell reconstitution after alpha-beta-depleted transplantation in children. For TCRbeta, the library was prepared with unique molecular identifiers. TCRdb re-called the PCR reads with MiXCR, one entry per CDR3 protein. The repertoire has under 25,000 distinct CDR3 sequences, roughly 13% of them found once; the top ten carry around 35%. Here the sequenced sample was PBMCs, mostly from graft donor cells, taken 60 days after TCRalphabeta/CD19-depleted stem cell transplant. Receptors originate from a female patient under 10 years old who had a stem cell transplant for congenital amegakaryocytic thrombocytopenia, so the T cells may come from the graft donor.

This clonotype occurred many times. This chain uses TRBV20-1 with TRBJ2-5; 7 bases fit TRBD1. CDR3 length: 16 amino acids. Germline trimming cut 4 bases from V and 1 base from J; bases unmatched to any gene: 12. CDR1 DFQATT and CDR2 SNEGSKA come from the germline V gene (reference sequence). CDR3 protein: CSATEPYYRGQETQYF. The CDR3 region has the DNA TGCAGTGCTACCGAGCCCTATTACAGGGGCCAAGAGACCCAGTACTTC.

The chain couples TRBV12-3 or TRBV12-4 to TRBJ2-5, with D possibly being TRBD1 (6 bases). The CDR3 length is 12 residues. Trimming shortened V by 7 bases and J by 5 bases, and 11 bases separated the two germline ends. CDR3 nucleotides: TGTGCCAGCACCCAGGGGTTGGAGACCCAGTACTTC. It yields the protein CASTQGLETQYF.

This clonotype was seen repeatedly, ten times or more. The chain has TRBV2 and TRBJ2-4; weak D call: TRBD1 (6 bases). The CDR3 covers 11 residues. Trimming shortened V by 8 bases and J by 9 bases, and 11 bases separated the two germline ends. Germline loops: CDR1 SNHLY, CDR2 FYNNEI. The CDR3 here is CASGQQGIQYF. The DNA of the CDR3 is TGTGCCAGCGGACAGCAGGGCATTCAGTACTTC. Using reference TRBV2 and TRBJ2-4 for the parts outside the CDR3, the full variable domain is EPEVTQTPSHQVTQMGQEVILRCVPISNHLYFYWYRQILGQKVEFLVSFYNNEISEKSEIFDDQFSVERPDGSNFTLKIRSTKLEDSAMYFCASGQQGIQYFGAGTRLSVL.

At least ten counts were recorded for this clonotype. The genes are TRBV18 and TRBJ2-3; D possibly corresponds to TRBD2 (6 bases). CDR1 and CDR2 from the germline V gene are KGHSH and LQKENI. This CDR3 spans 17 amino acids. Trimming shortened V by 0 bases and J by 2 bases, and 15 bases separated the two germline ends. CDR3 in DNA: TGTGCCAGCTCACCACCGGACTACCGTGGTCCCACAGATACGCAGTATTTT. Translated: CASSPPDYRGPTDTQYF.

This clonotype was picked up many times. The chain's CDR3 is CASSVRDIRNTIYF. CDR3 bases: TGTGCCAGCAGCGTCCGGGACATCCGTAACACCATATATTTT. V and J are TRBV9 and TRBJ1-3, with a possible D match to TRBD1 (6 bases). V was trimmed by 2 bases and J by 7 bases, leaving 13 bases between them. This CDR3 region has 14 residues. CDR1 is SGDLS and CDR2 is YYNGEE in the germline V gene.

This clonotype was seen ten or more times. The chain couples TRBV12-3 or TRBV12-4 to TRBJ2-4, with D possibly called TRBD1 or TRBD2 (5 bases each). Deletions cut 6 bases from V and 4 bases from J, with 10 bases between. The CDR3 sequence is 13 residues long. The CDR3, as DNA: TGTGCCAGCAGAAGGGACGGGAAAAACATTCAGTACTTC. Residues: CASRRDGKNIQYF.

V is TRBV3-1 and J is TRBJ2-5, with D hard to call. The CDR3 length is 13 residues. Between the trimmed V and J ends, which lost 11 bases and 1 base, there was a span of 14 bases. Germline V gene sequence: CDR1 LGHDT, CDR2 YNNKEL (reference sequence). The CDR3 nucleotides are TGTGCCTCCTCCCAGGTTGCCCAAGAGACCCAGTACTTC. Translating gives CASSQVAQETQYF.

The chain employs TRBV6-4 and TRBJ2-1; 8 positions agree with TRBD2. CDR3 length: 16 amino acids. CDR1 and CDR2 (germline): MRHNA, SNTAGT. The CDR3 DNA is TGTACCTTCAGTCCTCCGGGACTAGTTTCTTACAATGAGCAGTTCTTC. Translation: CTFSPPGLVSYNEQFF.

This clonotype was found many times. The J gene is TRBJ2-3, the V gene TRBV4-1; D is uncertain. Germline assignment: CDR1 MGHRA and CDR2 YSYEKL. The CDR3 contains 14 residues. Trimming pared 0 bases from V and 6 bases from J, leaving 10 bases between. CDR3 nucleotide sequence: TGCGCCAGCAGCCAAGAGTGGGCCGAGGATACGCAGTATTTT. Translation: CASSQEWAEDTQYF.

The CDR3, as DNA: TGTGCCAGCAGCCCTGGGCAGCTCCCCTGCGAGCAGTACTTC. This translates into CASSPGQLPCEQYF. The chain links TRBV5-5 to TRBJ2-7; D unclear. The CDR3 is 14 residues long. V lost 4 bases to trimming and J lost 6 bases, with 17 bases between them. Looked up from germline, CDR1 is SGHKS and CDR2 is YYEKEE (reference sequence).

This clonotype was detected ten times or more. The rearrangement uses TRBV7-9 and TRBJ2-7; 9 nucleotides agree with TRBD2. This CDR3 has 16 amino acids. The germline gives CDR1 SEHNR, CDR2 FQNEAQ (reference sequence). Losses at the gene ends were 0 bases for V and 3 bases for J; bases not matched to a gene: 6. The CDR3 bases are TGTGCCAGCAGCTTAGCCTCGCCTAGCGGGAACTACGAGCAGTACTTC. Protein: CASSLASPSGNYEQYF.